This note documents a single TCR beta chain sequence. Its cognate antigen is unknown. Second-dose intervals near 4 or 12 weeks were combined. This entry belongs to a study of T cell responses to AZD1222 COVID-19 vaccine. Study-wide points: The donors showed a predominance of white British ancestry and of females, with possible underestimation of clonal diversity. Unmutated regions of variants are reportedly targeted by nearly half of spike-specific TCRs. Among AZD1222 vaccinees, only six were seropositive at baseline.

Trimming removed 3 bases at V and 7 bases at J, with 6 bases between. The germline gives CDR1 LNHDA, CDR2 SQIVND (reference sequence). There are 11 residues in the CDR3. Using immunoSEQ multiplex PCR, the repertoire was profiled, and TCRdb retains in-frame clones only, with some absent. The profile shows about 110,000 clones, around 90% of them singletons. The clonotype comes from an adult who received the AZD1222 COVID-19 vaccine. The sequenced sample was peripheral blood, obtained 28 days after the second AZD1222 dose. J is TRBJ1-1 and V is TRBV19; D remains unclear. The CDR3 loop is CASSISFEAFF. DNA for the CDR3: TGTGCCAGTAGTATTAGCTTTGAAGCTTTCTTT.